This T cell receptor (beta chain) originates from a study of monozygotic twins with inflammatory bowel disease. Study-level results: Differences in immunosuppressive treatment may have been a source of added variability in patient repertoires.

Germline V gene data show CDR1 as SGHVS and CDR2 as FQNEAQ. The CDR3 extends over 16 amino acids. As to this clonotype: What it binds is not known.

UMIs containing a 6-nucleotide sample barcode were added via template switching. TCRdb re-called the 5' RACE reads and gives one entry per CDR3 protein, without DNA. The sample's table shows approximately 330,000 distinct CDR3 sequences. This sequence joins TRBV7-8 and TRBJ1-2; TCRdb names TRBD1, which stays unverified in the absence of DNA. The TCR sequence derives from a human donor with ulcerative colitis or Crohn's disease, or a healthy co-twin of an affected twin (not recorded which). The material sequenced was blood. CDR3 region: CASSLDLGRGPGGYTF.